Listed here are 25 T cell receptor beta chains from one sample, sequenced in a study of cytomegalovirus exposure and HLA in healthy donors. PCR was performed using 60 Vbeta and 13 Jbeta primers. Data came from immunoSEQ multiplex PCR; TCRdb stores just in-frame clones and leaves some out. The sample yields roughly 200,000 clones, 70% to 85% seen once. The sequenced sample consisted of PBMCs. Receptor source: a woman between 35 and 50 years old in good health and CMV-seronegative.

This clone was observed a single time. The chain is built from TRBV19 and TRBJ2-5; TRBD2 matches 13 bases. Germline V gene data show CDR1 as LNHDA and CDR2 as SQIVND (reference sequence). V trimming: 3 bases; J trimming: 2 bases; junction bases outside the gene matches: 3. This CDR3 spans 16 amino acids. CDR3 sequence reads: CASSMGLAGKQETQYF. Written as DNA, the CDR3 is TGTGCCAGTAGTATGGGACTAGCGGGGAAACAAGAGACCCAGTACTTC.

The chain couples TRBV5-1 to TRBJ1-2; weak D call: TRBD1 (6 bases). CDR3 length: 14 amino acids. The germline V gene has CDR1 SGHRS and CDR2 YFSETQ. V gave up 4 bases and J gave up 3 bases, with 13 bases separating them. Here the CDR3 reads CASSKDPGDYGYTF. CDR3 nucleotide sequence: TGCGCCAGCAGCAAAGACCCAGGGGACTATGGCTACACCTTC.

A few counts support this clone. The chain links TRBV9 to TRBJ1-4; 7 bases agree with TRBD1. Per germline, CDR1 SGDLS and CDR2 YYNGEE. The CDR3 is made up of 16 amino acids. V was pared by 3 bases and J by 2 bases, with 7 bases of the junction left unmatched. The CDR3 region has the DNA TGTGCCAGCAGCGGAAGGGGGCTGGGGACTAATGAAAAACTGTTTTTT. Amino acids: CASSGRGLGTNEKLFF.

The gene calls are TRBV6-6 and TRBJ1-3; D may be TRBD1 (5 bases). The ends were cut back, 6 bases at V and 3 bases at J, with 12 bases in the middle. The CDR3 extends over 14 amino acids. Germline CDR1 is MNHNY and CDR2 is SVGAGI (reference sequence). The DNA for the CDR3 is TGTGCCAGCAGCCCCGGGGGGGATGGAAACACCATATATTTT. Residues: CASSPGGDGNTIYF.

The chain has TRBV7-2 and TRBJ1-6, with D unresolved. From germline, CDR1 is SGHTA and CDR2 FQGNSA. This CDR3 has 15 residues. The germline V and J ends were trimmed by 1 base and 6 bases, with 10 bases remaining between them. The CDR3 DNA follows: TGTGCCAGCAGCTTAGGCAACAGCCTTAATTCACCCCTCCACTTT. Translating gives CASSLGNSLNSPLHF.

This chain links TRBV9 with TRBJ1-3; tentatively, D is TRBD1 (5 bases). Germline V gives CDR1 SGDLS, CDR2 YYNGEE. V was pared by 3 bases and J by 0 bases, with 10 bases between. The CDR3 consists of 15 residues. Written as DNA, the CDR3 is TGTGCCAGCAGCGCGACACAGGTCTCTGGAAACACCATATATTTT. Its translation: CASSATQVSGNTIYF.

The CDR3 reads CASSGDRRNTEAFF. In nucleotides, the CDR3 is TGTGCCAGCAGTGGGGACAGAAGGAACACTGAAGCTTTCTTT. The J gene is TRBJ1-1, the V gene TRBV25-1, with TRBD1 matching 7 bases. CDR3 length: 14 residues. The germline V gene encodes CDR1 MGHDK and CDR2 SYGVNS. Trimming removed 4 bases from V and 1 base from J; junction bases left unmatched: 3. Filled out from reference TRBV25-1 and TRBJ1-1, the complete variable domain reads EADIYQTPRYLVIGTGKKITLECSQTMGHDKMYWYQQDPGMELHLIHYSYGVNSTEKGDLSSESTVSRIRTEHFPLTLESARPSHTSQYLCASSGDRRNTEAFFGQGTRLTVV.

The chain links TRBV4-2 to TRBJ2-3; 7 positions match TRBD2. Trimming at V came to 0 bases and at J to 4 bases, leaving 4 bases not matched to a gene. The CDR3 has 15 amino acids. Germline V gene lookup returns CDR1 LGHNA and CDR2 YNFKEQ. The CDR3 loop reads CASSQDQGGPDTQYF. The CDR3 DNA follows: TGTGCCAGCAGCCAAGATCAGGGAGGGCCAGATACGCAGTATTTT.

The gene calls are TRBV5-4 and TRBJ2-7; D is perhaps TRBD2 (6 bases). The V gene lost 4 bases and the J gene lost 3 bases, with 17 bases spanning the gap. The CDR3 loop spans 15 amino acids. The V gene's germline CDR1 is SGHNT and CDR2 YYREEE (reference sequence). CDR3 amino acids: CASSQGGGASYEQYF. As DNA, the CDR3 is TGTGCCAGCAGCCAGGGTGGCGGGGCTAGCTACGAGCAGTACTTC.

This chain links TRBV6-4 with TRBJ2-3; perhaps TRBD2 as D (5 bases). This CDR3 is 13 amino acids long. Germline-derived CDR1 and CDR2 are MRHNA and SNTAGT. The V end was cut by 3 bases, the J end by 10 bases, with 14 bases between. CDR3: CASSEAAGTSQYF. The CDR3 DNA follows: TGTGCCAGCAGTGAGGCGGCGGGTACGTCGCAGTATTTT.

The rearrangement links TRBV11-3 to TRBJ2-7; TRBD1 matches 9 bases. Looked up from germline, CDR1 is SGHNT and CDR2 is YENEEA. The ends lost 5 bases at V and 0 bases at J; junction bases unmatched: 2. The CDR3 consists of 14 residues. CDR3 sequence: CASSRTGVSYEQYF. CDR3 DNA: TGTGCCAGCAGCCGGACAGGGGTCTCCTACGAGCAGTACTTC.

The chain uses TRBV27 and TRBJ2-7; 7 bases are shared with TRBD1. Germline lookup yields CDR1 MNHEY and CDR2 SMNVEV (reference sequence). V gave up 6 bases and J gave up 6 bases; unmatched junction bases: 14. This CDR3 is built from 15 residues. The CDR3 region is CASRGVDRVGREQYF. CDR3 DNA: TGTGCCAGCAGAGGGGTCGACAGGGTGGGGCGCGAGCAGTACTTC.

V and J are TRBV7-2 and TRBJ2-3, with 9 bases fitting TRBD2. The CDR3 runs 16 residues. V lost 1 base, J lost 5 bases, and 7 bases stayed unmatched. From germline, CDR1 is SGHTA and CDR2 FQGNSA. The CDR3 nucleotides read TGTGCCAGCAGCTTAGTTTTGGCGGGAGGGCTAGATACGCAGTATTTT. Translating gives CASSLVLAGGLDTQYF. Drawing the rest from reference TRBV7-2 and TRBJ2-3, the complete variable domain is GAGVSQSPSNKVTEKGKDVELRCDPISGHTALYWYRQSLGQGLEFLIYFQGNSAPDKSGLPSDRFSAERTGGSVSTLTIQRTQQEDSAVYLCASSLVLAGGLDTQYFGPGTRLTVL.

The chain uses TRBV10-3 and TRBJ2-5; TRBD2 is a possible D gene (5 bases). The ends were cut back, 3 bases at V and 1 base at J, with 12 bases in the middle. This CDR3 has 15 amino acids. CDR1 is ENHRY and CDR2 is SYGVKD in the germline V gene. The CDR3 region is CAISEGRGSQETQYF. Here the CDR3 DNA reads TGTGCCATCAGTGAAGGTCGGGGTAGCCAAGAGACCCAGTACTTC.

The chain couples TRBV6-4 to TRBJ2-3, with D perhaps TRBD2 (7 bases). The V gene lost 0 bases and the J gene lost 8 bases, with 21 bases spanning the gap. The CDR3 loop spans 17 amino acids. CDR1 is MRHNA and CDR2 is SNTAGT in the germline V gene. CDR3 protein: CASSDSDDGGPRSTQYF. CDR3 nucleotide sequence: TGTGCCAGCAGTGACTCGGATGACGGGGGGCCCCGCAGTACGCAGTATTTT.

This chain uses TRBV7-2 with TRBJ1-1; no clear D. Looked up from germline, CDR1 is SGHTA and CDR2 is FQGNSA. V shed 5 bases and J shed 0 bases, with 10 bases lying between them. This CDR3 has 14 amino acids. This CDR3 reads CASSPSRLNTEAFF. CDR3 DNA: TGTGCCAGCAGCCCCTCCAGGCTGAACACTGAAGCTTTCTTT. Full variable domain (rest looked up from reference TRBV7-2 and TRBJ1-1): GAGVSQSPSNKVTEKGKDVELRCDPISGHTALYWYRQSLGQGLEFLIYFQGNSAPDKSGLPSDRFSAERTGGSVSTLTIQRTQQEDSAVYLCASSPSRLNTEAFFGQGTRLTVV.

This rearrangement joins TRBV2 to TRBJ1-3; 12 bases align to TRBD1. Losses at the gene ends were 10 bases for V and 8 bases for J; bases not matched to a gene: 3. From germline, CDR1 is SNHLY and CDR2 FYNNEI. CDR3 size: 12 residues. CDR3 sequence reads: CAKGQGADTIYF. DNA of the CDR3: TGTGCCAAGGGACAGGGGGCAGACACCATATATTTT.

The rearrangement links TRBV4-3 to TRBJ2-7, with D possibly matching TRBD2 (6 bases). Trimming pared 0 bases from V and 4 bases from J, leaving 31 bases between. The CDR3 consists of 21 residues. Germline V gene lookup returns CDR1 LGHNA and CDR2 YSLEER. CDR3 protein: CASSQDLGGVGQGLEYYEQYF. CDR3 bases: TGCGCCAGCAGCCAAGATCTGGGGGGAGTGGGGCAGGGCCTCGAATATTACGAGCAGTACTTC.

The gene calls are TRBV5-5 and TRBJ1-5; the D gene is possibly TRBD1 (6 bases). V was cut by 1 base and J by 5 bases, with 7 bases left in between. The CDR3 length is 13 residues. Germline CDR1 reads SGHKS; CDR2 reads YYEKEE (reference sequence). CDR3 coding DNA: TGTGCCAGCAGCTTGTCAGGGGATCAGCCCCAGCATTTT. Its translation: CASSLSGDQPQHF.

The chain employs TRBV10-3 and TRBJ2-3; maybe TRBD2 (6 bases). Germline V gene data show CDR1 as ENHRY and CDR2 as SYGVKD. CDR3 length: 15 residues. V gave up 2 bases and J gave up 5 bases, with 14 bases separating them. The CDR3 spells CAISEGRGSGDTQYF. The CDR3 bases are TGTGCCATCAGTGAGGGTCGGGGGTCTGGAGATACGCAGTATTTT.

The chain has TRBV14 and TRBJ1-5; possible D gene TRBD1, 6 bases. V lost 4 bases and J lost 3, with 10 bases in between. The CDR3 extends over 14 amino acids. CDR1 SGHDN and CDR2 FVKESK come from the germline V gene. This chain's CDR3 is CASSLTGFNQPQHF. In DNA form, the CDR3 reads TGTGCCAGCAGCCTAACAGGGTTCAATCAGCCCCAGCATTTT. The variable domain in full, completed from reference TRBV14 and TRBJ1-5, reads EAGVTQFPSHSVIEKGQTVTLRCDPISGHDNLYWYRRVMGKEIKFLLHFVKESKQDESGMPNNRFLAERTGGTYSTLKVQPAELEDSGVYFCASSLTGFNQPQHFGDGTRLSIL.

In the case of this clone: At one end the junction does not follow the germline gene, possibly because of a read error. CDR3: CASSQGKGTGGYGQYF. Here the CDR3 DNA reads TGTGCCAGCAGCCAAGGAAAGGGGACAGGGGGCTACGGGCAGTACTTC. The chain employs TRBV4-2 and TRBJ2-7; TRBD1 matches 12 bases. Germline-derived CDR1 and CDR2 are LGHNA and YNFKEQ. This CDR3 has 16 residues.

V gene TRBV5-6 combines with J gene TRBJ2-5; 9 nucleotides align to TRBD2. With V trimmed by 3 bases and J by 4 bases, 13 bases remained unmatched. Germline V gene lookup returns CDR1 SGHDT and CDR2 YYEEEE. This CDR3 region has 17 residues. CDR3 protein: CASSSVTSGRWRETQYF. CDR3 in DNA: TGTGCCAGCAGCTCGGTTACGAGCGGGAGGTGGAGAGAGACCCAGTACTTC.

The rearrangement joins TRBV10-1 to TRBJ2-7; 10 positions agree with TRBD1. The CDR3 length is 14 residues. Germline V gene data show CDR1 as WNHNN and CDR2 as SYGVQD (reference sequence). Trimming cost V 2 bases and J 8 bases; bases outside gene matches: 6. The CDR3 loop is CASSEPGTGEQQYF. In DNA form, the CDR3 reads TGCGCCAGCAGTGAGCCTGGGACAGGGGAGCAGCAGTACTTC.

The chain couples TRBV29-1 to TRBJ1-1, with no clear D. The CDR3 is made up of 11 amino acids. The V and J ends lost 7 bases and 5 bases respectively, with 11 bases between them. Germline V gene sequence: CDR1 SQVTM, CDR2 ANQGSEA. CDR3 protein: CSAEGSTEAFF. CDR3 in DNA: TGCAGCGCGGAAGGGAGTACTGAAGCTTTCTTT.